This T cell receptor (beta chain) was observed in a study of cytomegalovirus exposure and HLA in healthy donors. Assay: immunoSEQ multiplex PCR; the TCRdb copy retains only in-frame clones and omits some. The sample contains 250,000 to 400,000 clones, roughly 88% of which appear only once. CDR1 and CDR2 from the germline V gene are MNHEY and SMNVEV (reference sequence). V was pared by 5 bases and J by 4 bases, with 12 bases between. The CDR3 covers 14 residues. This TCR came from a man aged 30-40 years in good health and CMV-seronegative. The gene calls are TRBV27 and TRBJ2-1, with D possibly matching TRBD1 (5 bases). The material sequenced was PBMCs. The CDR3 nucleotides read TGTGCCAGCAGTCCTGGACACCGATACAATGAGCAGTTCTTC. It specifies CASSPGHRYNEQFF.